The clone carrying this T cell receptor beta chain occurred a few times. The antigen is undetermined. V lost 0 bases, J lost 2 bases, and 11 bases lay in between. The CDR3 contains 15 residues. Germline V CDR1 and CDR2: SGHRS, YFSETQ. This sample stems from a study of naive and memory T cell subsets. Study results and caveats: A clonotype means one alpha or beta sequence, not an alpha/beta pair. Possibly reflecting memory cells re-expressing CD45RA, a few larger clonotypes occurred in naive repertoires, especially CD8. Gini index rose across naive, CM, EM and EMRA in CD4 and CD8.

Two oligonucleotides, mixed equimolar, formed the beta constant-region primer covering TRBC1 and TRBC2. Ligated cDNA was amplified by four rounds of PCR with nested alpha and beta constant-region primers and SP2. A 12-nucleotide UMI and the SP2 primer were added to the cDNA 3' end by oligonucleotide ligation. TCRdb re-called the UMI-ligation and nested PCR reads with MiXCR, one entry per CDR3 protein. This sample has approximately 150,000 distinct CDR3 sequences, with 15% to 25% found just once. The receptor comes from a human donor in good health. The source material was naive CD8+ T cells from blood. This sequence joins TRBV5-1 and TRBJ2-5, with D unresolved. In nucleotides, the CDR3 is TGCGCCAGCAGCTTGGGAGACACCCTGCAAGAGACCCAGTACTTC. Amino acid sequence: CASSLGDTLQETQYF.